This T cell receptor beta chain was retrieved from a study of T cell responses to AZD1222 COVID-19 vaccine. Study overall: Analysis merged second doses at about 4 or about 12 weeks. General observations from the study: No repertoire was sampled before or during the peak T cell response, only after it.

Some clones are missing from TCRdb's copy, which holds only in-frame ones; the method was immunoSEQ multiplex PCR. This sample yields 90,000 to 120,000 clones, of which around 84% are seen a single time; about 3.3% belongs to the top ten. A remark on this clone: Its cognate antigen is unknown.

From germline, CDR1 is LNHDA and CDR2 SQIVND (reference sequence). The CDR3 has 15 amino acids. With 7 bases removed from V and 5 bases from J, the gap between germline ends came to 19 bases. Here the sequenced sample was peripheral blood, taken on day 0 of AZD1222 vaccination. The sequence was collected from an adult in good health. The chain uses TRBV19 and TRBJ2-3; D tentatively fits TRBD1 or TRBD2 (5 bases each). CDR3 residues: CASTPARGAKDTQYF. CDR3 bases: TGTGCCAGTACCCCGGCCCGAGGGGCCAAAGATACGCAGTATTTT.